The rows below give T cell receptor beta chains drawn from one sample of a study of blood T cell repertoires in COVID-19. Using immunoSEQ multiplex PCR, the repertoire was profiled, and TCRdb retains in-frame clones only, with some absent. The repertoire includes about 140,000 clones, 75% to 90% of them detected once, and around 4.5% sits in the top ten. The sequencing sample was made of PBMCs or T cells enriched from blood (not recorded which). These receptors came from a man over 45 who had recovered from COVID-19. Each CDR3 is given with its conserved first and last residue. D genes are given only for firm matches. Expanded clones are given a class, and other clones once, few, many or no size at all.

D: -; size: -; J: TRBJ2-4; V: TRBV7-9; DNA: TGTGCCAGCAGCTTAGTTGCGGGACTAGCCAAAAACATTCAGTACTTC; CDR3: CASSLVAGLAKNIQYF
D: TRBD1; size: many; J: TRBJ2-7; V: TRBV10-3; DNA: TGTGCCATTACCTCCGGGACAGGGGGCTACGAGCAGTACTTC; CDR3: CAITSGTGGYEQYF
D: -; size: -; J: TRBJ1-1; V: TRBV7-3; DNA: TGTGCCAGCAGCTCCGGCGGGAACACTGAAGCTTTCTTT; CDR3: CASSSGGNTEAFF
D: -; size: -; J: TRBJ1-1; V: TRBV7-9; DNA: TGTGCCAGCAGCTTCCCGGCGGGGGGGCTTTCGTCGGGTACTGAAGCTTTCTTT; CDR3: CASSFPAGGLSSGTEAFF
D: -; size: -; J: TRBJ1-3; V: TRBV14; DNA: TGTGCCAGCAGCCCGGGAAACACCATATATTTT; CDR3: CASSPGNTIYF
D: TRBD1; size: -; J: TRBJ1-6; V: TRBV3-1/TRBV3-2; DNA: TGTGCCAGCAGCACAGCCGGGACAGTAAATTCACCCCTCCACTTT; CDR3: CASSTAGTVNSPLHF
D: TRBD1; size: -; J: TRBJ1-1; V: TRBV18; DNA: TGTGCCAGCTCACCGGCGGCAGGGGGCGGCACTGAAGCTTTCTTT; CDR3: CASSPAAGGGTEAFF
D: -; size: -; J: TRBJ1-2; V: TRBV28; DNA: TGTGCCAGCATGGGGCAGGGGTATGGCTACACCTTC; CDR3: CASMGQGYGYTF
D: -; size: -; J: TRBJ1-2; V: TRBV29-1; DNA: TGCAGCGCCGGAGCAGAACAAAACTATGGCTACACCTTC; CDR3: CSAGAEQNYGYTF
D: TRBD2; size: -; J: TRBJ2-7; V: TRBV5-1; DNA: TGCGCCAGCAGCCAAGGACTAGCGGACTCCTACGAGCAGTACTTC; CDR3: CASSQGLADSYEQYF
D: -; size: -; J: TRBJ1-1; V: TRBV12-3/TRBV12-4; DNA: TGTGCCAGCAGTTTTGGCAGAAACACTGAAGCTTTCTTT; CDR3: CASSFGRNTEAFF
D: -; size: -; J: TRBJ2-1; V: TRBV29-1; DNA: TGCAGCGTTGACCAGCGGACCTACAATGAGCAGTTCTTC; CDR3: CSVDQRTYNEQFF
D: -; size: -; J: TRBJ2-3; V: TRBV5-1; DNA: TGCGCCAGCAGCTTAGCGGTGGCCGGGAGTGGTACAGATACGCAGTATTTT; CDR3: CASSLAVAGSGTDTQYF
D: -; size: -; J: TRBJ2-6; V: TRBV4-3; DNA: TGCGCCAGCAGCCAAGAGCCGGTTTCTGGGGCCAACGTCCTGACTTTC; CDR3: CASSQEPVSGANVLTF
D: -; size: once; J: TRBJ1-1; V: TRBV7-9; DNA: TGTGCCAGCAGCTCCCAGGGGCCCCTCGAAGCTTTCTTT; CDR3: CASSSQGPLEAFF
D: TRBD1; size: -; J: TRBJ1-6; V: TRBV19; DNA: TGTGCCAGTAGTCAAGGACAGGGTGTTTATAATTCACCCCTCCACTTT; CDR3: CASSQGQGVYNSPLHF
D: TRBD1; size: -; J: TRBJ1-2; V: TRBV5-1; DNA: TGCGCCAGCAGCGCGCTTCCATGGGACAGGGCCTATGGCTACACCTTC; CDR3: CASSALPWDRAYGYTF
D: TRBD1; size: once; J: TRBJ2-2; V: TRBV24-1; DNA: TGTGCCACCAGTGATCCGGGACAGGGTTACACCGGGGAGCTGTTTTTT; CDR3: CATSDPGQGYTGELFF
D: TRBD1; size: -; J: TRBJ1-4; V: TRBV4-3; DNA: TGCGCCAGCAGCCCCGCCGGCTTCGGACAGGGGAGAACAACTAATGAAAAACTGTTTTTT; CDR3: CASSPAGFGQGRTTNEKLFF
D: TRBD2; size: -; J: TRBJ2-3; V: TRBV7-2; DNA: TGTGCCAGCAGCTTCGGGGGGTCTTCGGATACGCAGTATTTT; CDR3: CASSFGGSSDTQYF
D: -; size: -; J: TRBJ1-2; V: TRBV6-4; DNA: TGTGCCAGCATGCCGGCAGGGGCCGTTCGATACTATGGCTACACCTTC; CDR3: CASMPAGAVRYYGYTF
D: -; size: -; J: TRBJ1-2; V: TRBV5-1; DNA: TGCGCCAGCAGCTTGGAGCCAGGGCGCGGCTACACCTTC; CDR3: CASSLEPGRGYTF
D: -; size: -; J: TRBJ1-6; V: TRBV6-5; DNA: TGTGCCAGCAGAGGAGATTCACCCCTCCACTTT; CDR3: CASRGDSPLHF
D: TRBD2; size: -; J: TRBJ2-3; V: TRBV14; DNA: TGTGCCAGCAGCCCCTGGACTAGCGGGTACACAGATACGCAGTATTTT; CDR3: CASSPWTSGYTDTQYF
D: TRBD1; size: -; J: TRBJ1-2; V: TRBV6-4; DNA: TGTGCCAGCAGTCTAGACAGGGGGCCCCACTATGGCTACACCTTC; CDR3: CASSLDRGPHYGYTF
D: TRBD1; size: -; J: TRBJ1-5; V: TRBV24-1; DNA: TGTGCCACCAGTCGACAGGGGGACCAGCCCCAGCATTTT; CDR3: CATSRQGDQPQHF